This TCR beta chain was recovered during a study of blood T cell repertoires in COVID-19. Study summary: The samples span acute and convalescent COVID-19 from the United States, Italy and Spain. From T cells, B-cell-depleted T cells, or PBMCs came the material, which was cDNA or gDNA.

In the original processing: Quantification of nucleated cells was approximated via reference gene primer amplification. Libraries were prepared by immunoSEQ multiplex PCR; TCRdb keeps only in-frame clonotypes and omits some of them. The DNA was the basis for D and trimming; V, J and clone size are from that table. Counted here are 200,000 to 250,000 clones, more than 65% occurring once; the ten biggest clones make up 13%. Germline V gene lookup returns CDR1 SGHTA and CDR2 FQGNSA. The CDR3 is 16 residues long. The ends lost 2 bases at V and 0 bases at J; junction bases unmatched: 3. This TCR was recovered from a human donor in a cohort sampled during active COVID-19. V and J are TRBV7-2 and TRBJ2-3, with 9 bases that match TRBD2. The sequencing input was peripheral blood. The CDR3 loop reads CASSLLGLASTDTQYF. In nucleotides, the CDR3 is TGTGCCAGCAGCTTACTTGGACTAGCGAGCACAGATACGCAGTATTTT.